This T cell receptor beta chain appears in the sequencing data of a study of blood T cell repertoires in COVID-19. Whole-study context: Sample material is recorded as cDNA or gDNA derived from T cells, B-cell-depleted T cells, or PBMCs.

Germline CDR1 is KGHDR and CDR2 is SFDVKD. The CDR3 totals 15 residues. Trimming stripped 4 bases from V and 11 bases from J, with 20 bases between. In the original workflow: Amplification of reference gene primers was used by the study to estimate nucleated cell counts. Using immunoSEQ multiplex PCR, the repertoire was profiled, and TCRdb retains in-frame clones only, with some absent. That table gives V, J and clone size, and the DNA gave D and trimming. The sample lists around 100,000 clones, 84% seen once, with roughly 2% in the top ten. The chain combines TRBV24-1 with TRBJ1-5; TRBD1 is a possible D gene (5 bases). This TCR came from a man in his 70s with active or convalescent COVID-19. What was sequenced was peripheral blood. This CDR3 reads CATSEGDPGGRSQHF. The CDR3, as DNA: TGTGCCACCAGTGAAGGGGACCCGGGAGGTCGGTCCCAGCATTTT.